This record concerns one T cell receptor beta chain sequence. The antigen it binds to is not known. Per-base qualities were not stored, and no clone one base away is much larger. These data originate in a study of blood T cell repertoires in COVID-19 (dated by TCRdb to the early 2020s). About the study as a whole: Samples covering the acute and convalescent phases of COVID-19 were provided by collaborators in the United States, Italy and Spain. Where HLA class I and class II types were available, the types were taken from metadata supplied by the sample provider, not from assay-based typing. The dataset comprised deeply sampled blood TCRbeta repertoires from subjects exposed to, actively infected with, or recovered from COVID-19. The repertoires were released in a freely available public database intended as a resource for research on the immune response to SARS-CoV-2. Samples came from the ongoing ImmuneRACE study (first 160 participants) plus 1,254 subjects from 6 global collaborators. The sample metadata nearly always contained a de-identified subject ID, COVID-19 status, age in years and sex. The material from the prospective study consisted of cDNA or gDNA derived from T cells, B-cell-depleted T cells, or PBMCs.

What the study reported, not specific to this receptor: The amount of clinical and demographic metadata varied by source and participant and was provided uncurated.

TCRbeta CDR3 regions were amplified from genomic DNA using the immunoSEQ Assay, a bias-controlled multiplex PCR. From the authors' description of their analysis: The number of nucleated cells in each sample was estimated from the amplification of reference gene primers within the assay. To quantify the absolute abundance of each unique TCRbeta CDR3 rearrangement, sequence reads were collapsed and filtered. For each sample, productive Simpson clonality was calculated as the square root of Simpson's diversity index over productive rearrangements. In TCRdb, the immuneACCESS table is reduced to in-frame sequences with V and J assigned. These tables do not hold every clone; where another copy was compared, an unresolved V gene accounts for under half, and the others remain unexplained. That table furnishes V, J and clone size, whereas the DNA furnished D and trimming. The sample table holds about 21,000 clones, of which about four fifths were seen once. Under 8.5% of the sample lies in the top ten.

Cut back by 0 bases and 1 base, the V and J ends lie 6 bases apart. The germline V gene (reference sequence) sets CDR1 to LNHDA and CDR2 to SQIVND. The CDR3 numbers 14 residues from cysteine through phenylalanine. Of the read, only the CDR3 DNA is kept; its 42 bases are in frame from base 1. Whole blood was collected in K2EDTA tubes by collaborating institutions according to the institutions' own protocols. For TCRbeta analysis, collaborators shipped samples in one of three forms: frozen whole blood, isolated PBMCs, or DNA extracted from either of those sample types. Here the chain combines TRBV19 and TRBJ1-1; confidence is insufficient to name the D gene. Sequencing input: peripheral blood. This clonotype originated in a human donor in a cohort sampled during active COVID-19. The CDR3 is CASSIDWRNTEAFF. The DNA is TGTGCCAGTAGTATAGATTGGAGGAACACTGAAGCTTTCTTT. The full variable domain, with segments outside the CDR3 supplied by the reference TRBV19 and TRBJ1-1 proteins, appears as DGGITQSPKYLFRKEGQNVTLSCEQNLNHDAMYWYRQDPGQGLRLIYYSQIVNDFQKGDIAEGYSVSREKKESFPLTVTSAQKNPTAFYLCASSIDWRNTEAFFGQGTRLTVV.